A selection of T cell receptor beta chains follows, all from one sample in a study of CD8+ T cells in alopecia areata. Using immunoSEQ multiplex PCR, the repertoire was profiled, and TCRdb retains in-frame clones only, with some absent. The profile covers 200,000 to 250,000 clones, with around two fifths appearing a single time and roughly 2.6% taken by the ten largest. Sample: CD4+ T cells sorted from blood, taken around week 37, from a patient treated with tofacitinib. These receptor sequences come from a human donor with alopecia areata. Both conserved end residues are part of each CDR3. The D gene is left open where the match is weak. A row's size may be missing; if present it is once, few, many or a size class.

V gene: TRBV7-2; clone size: .; D gene: TRBD2; J gene: TRBJ2-3; CDR3 protein: CASSKASGRVTDTQYF; CDR3 DNA: TGTGCCAGCAGCAAAGCTAGCGGGAGAGTCACAGATACGCAGTATTTT
V gene: TRBV5-1; clone size: .; D gene: TRBD1; J gene: TRBJ2-5; CDR3 protein: CASSRDRVGETQYF; CDR3 DNA: TGCGCCAGCAGCAGAGACAGGGTCGGAGAGACCCAGTACTTC
V gene: TRBV7-3; clone size: few; D gene: TRBD2; J gene: TRBJ2-3; CDR3 protein: CASSRAGRGTDTQYF; CDR3 DNA: TGTGCCAGCAGCCGAGCGGGGAGGGGCACAGATACGCAGTATTTT
V gene: TRBV5-1; clone size: .; D gene: TRBD1; J gene: TRBJ2-3; CDR3 protein: CASSGPGGTLDTQYF; CDR3 DNA: TGCGCCAGCAGCGGGCCAGGGGGAACCTTGGATACGCAGTATTTT
V gene: TRBV7-9; clone size: .; D gene: .; J gene: TRBJ2-2; CDR3 protein: CASSHVDTGELFF; CDR3 DNA: TGTGCCAGCAGCCACGTTGACACCGGGGAGCTGTTTTTT
V gene: TRBV27; clone size: .; D gene: TRBD2; J gene: TRBJ2-2; CDR3 protein: CASSPLTSGTGELFF; CDR3 DNA: TGTGCCAGCAGTCCCCTGACTAGCGGGACCGGGGAGCTGTTTTTT
V gene: TRBV7-3; clone size: .; D gene: .; J gene: TRBJ2-5; CDR3 protein: CASSLEGSWTQYF; CDR3 DNA: TGTGCCAGCAGCTTAGAGGGTTCCTGGACCCAGTACTTC
V gene: TRBV4-3; clone size: few; D gene: .; J gene: TRBJ1-2; CDR3 protein: CASSQDGAVPRYGYTF; CDR3 DNA: TGCGCCAGCAGCCAAGATGGGGCAGTCCCCCGGTATGGCTACACCTTC
V gene: TRBV30; clone size: .; D gene: .; J gene: TRBJ2-7; CDR3 protein: CAWSVSRYEQYF; CDR3 DNA: TGTGCCTGGAGTGTATCCCGATACGAGCAGTACTTC
V gene: TRBV2; clone size: many; D gene: TRBD2; J gene: TRBJ2-3; CDR3 protein: CASSPGLAPDTQYF; CDR3 DNA: TGTGCCAGCAGTCCGGGACTAGCTCCAGATACGCAGTATTTT
V gene: TRBV9; clone size: .; D gene: TRBD1; J gene: TRBJ1-2; CDR3 protein: CASSLRQGQSGYTF; CDR3 DNA: TGTGCCAGCAGCTTAAGACAGGGGCAATCTGGCTACACCTTC
V gene: TRBV19; clone size: few; D gene: .; J gene: TRBJ2-7; CDR3 protein: CASSTPPRTGGGHYEQYF; CDR3 DNA: TGTGCCAGTAGTACTCCGCCCCGGACTGGGGGCGGCCACTACGAGCAGTACTTC
V gene: TRBV7-3; clone size: few; D gene: .; J gene: TRBJ2-1; CDR3 protein: CASSFDWLAEQFF; CDR3 DNA: TGTGCCAGCAGCTTTGATTGGTTGGCTGAGCAGTTCTTC
V gene: TRBV29-1; clone size: few; D gene: .; J gene: TRBJ2-5; CDR3 protein: CSSTGTEETQYF; CDR3 DNA: TGCAGCTCAACAGGAACTGAAGAGACCCAGTACTTC
V gene: TRBV5-1; clone size: few; D gene: TRBD1; J gene: TRBJ1-1; CDR3 protein: CASSPTGIGFTEAFF; CDR3 DNA: TGCGCCAGCAGCCCGACAGGGATAGGGTTTACTGAAGCTTTCTTT
V gene: TRBV6-5; clone size: few; D gene: .; J gene: TRBJ2-6; CDR3 protein: CASSSRGTGANVLTF; CDR3 DNA: TGTGCCAGCAGTTCTCGGGGAACTGGGGCCAACGTCCTGACTTTC
V gene: TRBV7-2; clone size: .; D gene: .; J gene: TRBJ2-3; CDR3 protein: CASSLVRASVTDTQYF; CDR3 DNA: TGTGCCAGCAGCTTAGTCAGAGCTAGCGTCACAGATACGCAGTATTTT
V gene: TRBV7-2; clone size: .; D gene: .; J gene: TRBJ2-3; CDR3 protein: CASSLETTDTQYF; CDR3 DNA: TGTGCCAGCAGCTTAGAGACCACAGATACGCAGTATTTT
V gene: TRBV29-1; clone size: few; D gene: .; J gene: TRBJ2-5; CDR3 protein: CSGGDNLGGTQYF; CDR3 DNA: TGCAGCGGGGGGGACAACTTAGGAGGGACCCAGTACTTC
V gene: TRBV25-1; clone size: once; D gene: .; J gene: TRBJ1-5; CDR3 protein: CASSEGSGTASGPQHF; CDR3 DNA: TGTGCCAGCAGTGAAGGCTCGGGGACGGCTAGCGGGCCCCAGCATTTT
V gene: TRBV14; clone size: .; D gene: .; J gene: TRBJ2-5; CDR3 protein: CASSQVRETQYF; CDR3 DNA: TGTGCCAGCAGCCAAGTTCGAGAGACCCAGTACTTC
V gene: TRBV7-2; clone size: .; D gene: TRBD2; J gene: TRBJ2-4; CDR3 protein: CASSRARLGGNIQYF; CDR3 DNA: TGTGCCAGCAGCCGAGCTCGATTGGGGGGGAACATTCAGTACTTC
V gene: TRBV18; clone size: .; D gene: .; J gene: TRBJ1-2; CDR3 protein: CASSSDSNYGYTF; CDR3 DNA: TGTGCCAGCTCATCGGACAGTAACTATGGCTACACCTTC
V gene: TRBV29-1; clone size: .; D gene: TRBD2; J gene: TRBJ2-4; CDR3 protein: CSAREGAKNIQYF; CDR3 DNA: TGCAGCGCCCGGGAGGGTGCCAAAAACATTCAGTACTTC
V gene: TRBV23-1; clone size: few; D gene: .; J gene: TRBJ1-5; CDR3 protein: CASRAPSNQPQHF; CDR3 DNA: TGCGCCAGCAGGGCCCCTAGCAATCAGCCCCAGCATTTT
V gene: TRBV25-1; clone size: few; D gene: TRBD1; J gene: TRBJ2-7; CDR3 protein: CARSPGQGAYEQYF; CDR3 DNA: TGTGCCAGGTCTCCGGGACAGGGTGCCTACGAGCAGTACTTC
V gene: TRBV28; clone size: few; D gene: .; J gene: TRBJ2-1; CDR3 protein: CASSPGGVRSSYNEQFF; CDR3 DNA: TGTGCCAGCAGCCCCGGGGGTGTCCGTAGCTCCTACAATGAGCAGTTCTTC
V gene: TRBV7-9; clone size: .; D gene: .; J gene: TRBJ2-5; CDR3 protein: CATEFETQYF; CDR3 DNA: TGTGCCACAGAATTCGAGACCCAGTACTTC
V gene: TRBV14; clone size: .; D gene: .; J gene: TRBJ1-1; CDR3 protein: CASSQVGGDGTEAFF; CDR3 DNA: TGTGCCAGCAGCCAAGTGGGGGGTGACGGCACTGAAGCTTTCTTT
V gene: TRBV28; clone size: few; D gene: .; J gene: TRBJ2-5; CDR3 protein: CASSQPPGGNQYF; CDR3 DNA: TGTGCCAGCAGCCAGCCCCCAGGCGGGAACCAGTACTTC
V gene: TRBV29-1; clone size: .; D gene: .; J gene: TRBJ1-1; CDR3 protein: CSVEVLRTWNTEAFF; CDR3 DNA: TGCAGCGTTGAAGTTTTGAGGACGTGGAACACTGAAGCTTTCTTT
V gene: TRBV20-1; clone size: .; D gene: .; J gene: TRBJ2-5; CDR3 protein: CSAQSQETQYF; CDR3 DNA: TGCAGTGCTCAGTCACAAGAGACCCAGTACTTC
V gene: TRBV4-1; clone size: few; D gene: .; J gene: TRBJ1-5; CDR3 protein: CASSQPGAQPQHF; CDR3 DNA: TGCGCCAGCAGCCAACCGGGGGCTCAGCCCCAGCATTTT
V gene: TRBV2; clone size: .; D gene: .; J gene: TRBJ2-7; CDR3 protein: CASSVLEQYF; CDR3 DNA: TGTGCCAGCAGTGTTCTCGAGCAGTACTTC
V gene: TRBV27; clone size: .; D gene: .; J gene: TRBJ2-4; CDR3 protein: CASSLSSGAGRNIQYF; CDR3 DNA: TGTGCCAGCAGTTTATCGTCAGGGGCAGGGCGAAACATTCAGTACTTC
V gene: TRBV30; clone size: few; D gene: TRBD2; J gene: TRBJ2-2; CDR3 protein: CAWSRGRADTGELFF; CDR3 DNA: TGTGCCTGGAGTCGCGGGAGGGCCGACACCGGGGAGCTGTTTTTT
V gene: TRBV6-5; clone size: few; D gene: .; J gene: TRBJ2-7; CDR3 protein: CASTSTGPAGEQYF; CDR3 DNA: TGTGCCAGCACCTCTACAGGGCCGGCGGGGGAGCAGTACTTC
V gene: TRBV7-2; clone size: .; D gene: TRBD1; J gene: TRBJ2-3; CDR3 protein: CASSWTGETTDTQYF; CDR3 DNA: TGTGCCAGCAGCTGGACAGGGGAGACTACAGATACGCAGTATTTT
V gene: TRBV15; clone size: .; D gene: .; J gene: TRBJ2-3; CDR3 protein: CATSRGGTAGFTDTQYF; CDR3 DNA: TGTGCCACCAGCAGAGGGGGAACAGCAGGTTTCACAGATACGCAGTATTTT
V gene: TRBV29-1; clone size: few; D gene: .; J gene: TRBJ2-2; CDR3 protein: CSVGVTGELFF; CDR3 DNA: TGCAGCGTCGGTGTCACCGGGGAGCTGTTTTTT
V gene: TRBV15; clone size: .; D gene: .; J gene: TRBJ1-1; CDR3 protein: CATSRQGNTEAFF; CDR3 DNA: TGTGCCACCAGCCGCCAGGGTAACACTGAAGCTTTCTTT
V gene: TRBV9; clone size: .; D gene: .; J gene: TRBJ2-2; CDR3 protein: CASRSGGVTGELFF; CDR3 DNA: TGTGCCAGCAGATCAGGAGGGGTAACCGGGGAGCTGTTTTTT
V gene: TRBV7-2; clone size: once; D gene: .; J gene: TRBJ2-1; CDR3 protein: CASSLGRHNEQFF; CDR3 DNA: TGTGCCAGCAGCTTGGGCAGGCACAATGAGCAGTTCTTC
V gene: TRBV6-5; clone size: .; D gene: .; J gene: TRBJ1-5; CDR3 protein: CASSYSVDQPQHF; CDR3 DNA: TGTGCCAGCAGTTACTCGGTCGATCAGCCCCAGCATTTT
V gene: TRBV9; clone size: few; D gene: TRBD2; J gene: TRBJ2-1; CDR3 protein: CASSVGLAGGAEQFF; CDR3 DNA: TGTGCCAGCAGCGTAGGACTAGCGGGAGGGGCTGAGCAGTTCTTC
V gene: TRBV19; clone size: few; D gene: .; J gene: TRBJ2-1; CDR3 protein: CASRGLGYNEQFF; CDR3 DNA: TGTGCCAGTAGGGGACTGGGTTACAATGAGCAGTTCTTC
V gene: TRBV27; clone size: .; D gene: TRBD1; J gene: TRBJ1-2; CDR3 protein: CASSLAGQGSVGYTF; CDR3 DNA: TGTGCCAGCAGTTTAGCGGGACAGGGCTCTGTGGGCTACACCTTC
V gene: TRBV5-6; clone size: .; D gene: TRBD1; J gene: TRBJ1-1; CDR3 protein: CASSTPPYRGQWEAFF; CDR3 DNA: TGTGCCAGCAGCACCCCACCGTACAGGGGGCAATGGGAAGCTTTCTTT
V gene: TRBV7-2; clone size: .; D gene: TRBD2; J gene: TRBJ2-2; CDR3 protein: CASSLRTSGGELFF; CDR3 DNA: TGTGCCAGCAGCCTCAGGACTAGCGGCGGGGAGCTGTTTTTT
V gene: TRBV6-4; clone size: .; D gene: .; J gene: TRBJ2-3; CDR3 protein: CASSIERTDTQYF; CDR3 DNA: TGTGCCAGCAGTATCGAACGGACAGATACGCAGTATTTT
V gene: TRBV29-1; clone size: few; D gene: TRBD1; J gene: TRBJ2-2; CDR3 protein: CSVLTGGDTGELFF; CDR3 DNA: TGCAGCGTTCTGACAGGGGGAGATACCGGGGAGCTGTTTTTT
V gene: TRBV14; clone size: many; D gene: .; J gene: TRBJ2-1; CDR3 protein: CASSRGPEQFF; CDR3 DNA: TGTGCCAGCAGTAGAGGGCCAGAGCAGTTCTTC
V gene: TRBV5-1; clone size: .; D gene: .; J gene: TRBJ2-5; CDR3 protein: CASSSYQSQETQYF; CDR3 DNA: TGCGCCAGCAGCTCTTATCAGTCCCAAGAGACCCAGTACTTC